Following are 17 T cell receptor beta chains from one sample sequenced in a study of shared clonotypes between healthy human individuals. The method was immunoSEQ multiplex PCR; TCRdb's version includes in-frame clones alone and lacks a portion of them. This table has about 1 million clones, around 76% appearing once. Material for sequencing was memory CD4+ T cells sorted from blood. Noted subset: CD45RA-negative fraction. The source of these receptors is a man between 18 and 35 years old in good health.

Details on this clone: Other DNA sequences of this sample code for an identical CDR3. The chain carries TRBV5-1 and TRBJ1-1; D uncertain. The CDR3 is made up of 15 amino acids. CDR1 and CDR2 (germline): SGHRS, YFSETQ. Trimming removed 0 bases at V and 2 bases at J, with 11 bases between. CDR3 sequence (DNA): TGCGCCAGCAGCTTGGCAACAGCTTCAAACACTGAAGCTTTCTTT. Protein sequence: CASSLATASNTEAFF.

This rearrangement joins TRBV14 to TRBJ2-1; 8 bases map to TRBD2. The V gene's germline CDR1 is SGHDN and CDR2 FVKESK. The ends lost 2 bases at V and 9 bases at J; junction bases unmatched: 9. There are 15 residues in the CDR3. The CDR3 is CASSQFLSGSSEQFF. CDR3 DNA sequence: TGTGCCAGCAGCCAATTCTTAAGCGGGAGCTCTGAGCAGTTCTTC.

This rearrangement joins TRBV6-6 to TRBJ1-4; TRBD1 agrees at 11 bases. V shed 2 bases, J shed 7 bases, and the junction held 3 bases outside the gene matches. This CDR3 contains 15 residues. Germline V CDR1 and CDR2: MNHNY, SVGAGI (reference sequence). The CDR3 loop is CASSYGQGASEKLFF. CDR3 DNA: TGTGCCAGCAGTTACGGACAGGGGGCTAGTGAAAAACTGTTTTTT.

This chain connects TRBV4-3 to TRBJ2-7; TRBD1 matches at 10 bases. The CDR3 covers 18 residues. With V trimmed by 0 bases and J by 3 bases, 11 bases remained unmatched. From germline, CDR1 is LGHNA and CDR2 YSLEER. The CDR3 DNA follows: TGCGCCAGCAGCCAAGAATCATTCTCGACAGGGGGCAACTACGAGCAGTACTTC. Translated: CASSQESFSTGGNYEQYF.

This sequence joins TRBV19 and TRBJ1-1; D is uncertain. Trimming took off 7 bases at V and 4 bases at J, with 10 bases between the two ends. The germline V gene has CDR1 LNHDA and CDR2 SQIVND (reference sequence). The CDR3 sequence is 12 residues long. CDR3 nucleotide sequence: TGTGCCAGTACATCTATGGGCACTGAAGCTTTCTTT. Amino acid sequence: CASTSMGTEAFF. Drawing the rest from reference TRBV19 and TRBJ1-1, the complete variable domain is DGGITQSPKYLFRKEGQNVTLSCEQNLNHDAMYWYRQDPGQGLRLIYYSQIVNDFQKGDIAEGYSVSREKKESFPLTVTSAQKNPTAFYLCASTSMGTEAFFGQGTRLTVV.

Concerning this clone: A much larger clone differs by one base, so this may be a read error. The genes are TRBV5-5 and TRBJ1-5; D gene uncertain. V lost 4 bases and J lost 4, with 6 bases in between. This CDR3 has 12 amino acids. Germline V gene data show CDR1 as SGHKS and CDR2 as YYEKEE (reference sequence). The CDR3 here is CASSVGNQPQHF. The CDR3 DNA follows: TGTGCCAGCAGCGTAGGGAATCAGCCCCAGCATTTT.

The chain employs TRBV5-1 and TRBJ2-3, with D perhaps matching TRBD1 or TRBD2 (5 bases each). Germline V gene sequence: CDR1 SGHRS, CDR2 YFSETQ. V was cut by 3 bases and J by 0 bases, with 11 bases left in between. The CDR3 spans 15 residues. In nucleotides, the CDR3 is TGCGCCAGCAGCTCGGGACCCCAGAGCACAGATACGCAGTATTTT. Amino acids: CASSSGPQSTDTQYF. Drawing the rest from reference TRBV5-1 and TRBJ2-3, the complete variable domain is KAGVTQTPRYLIKTRGQQVTLSCSPISGHRSVSWYQQTPGQGLQFLFEYFSETQRNKGNFPGRFSGRQFSNSRSEMNVSTLELGDSALYLCASSSGPQSTDTQYFGPGTRLTVL.

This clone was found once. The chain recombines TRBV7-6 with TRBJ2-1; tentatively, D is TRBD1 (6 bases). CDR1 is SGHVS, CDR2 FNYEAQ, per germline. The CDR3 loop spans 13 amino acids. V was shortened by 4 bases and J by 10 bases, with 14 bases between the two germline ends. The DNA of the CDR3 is TGTGCCAGCAGCTCAGACCGAAGGGGGGAGCAGTTCTTC. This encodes CASSSDRRGEQFF.

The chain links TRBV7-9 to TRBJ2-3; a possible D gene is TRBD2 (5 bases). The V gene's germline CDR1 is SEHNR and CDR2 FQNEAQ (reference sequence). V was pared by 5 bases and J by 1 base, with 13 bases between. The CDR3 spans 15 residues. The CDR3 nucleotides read TGTGCCAGCAGCCTCCCAACCGGGGGCACAGATACGCAGTATTTT. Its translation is CASSLPTGGTDTQYF.

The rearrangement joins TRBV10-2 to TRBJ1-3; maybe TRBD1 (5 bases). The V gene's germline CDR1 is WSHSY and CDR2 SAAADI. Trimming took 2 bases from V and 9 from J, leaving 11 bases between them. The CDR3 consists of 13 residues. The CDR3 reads CASSENSGGTIYF. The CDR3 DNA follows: TGCGCCAGCAGTGAGAACAGCGGGGGCACCATATATTTT.

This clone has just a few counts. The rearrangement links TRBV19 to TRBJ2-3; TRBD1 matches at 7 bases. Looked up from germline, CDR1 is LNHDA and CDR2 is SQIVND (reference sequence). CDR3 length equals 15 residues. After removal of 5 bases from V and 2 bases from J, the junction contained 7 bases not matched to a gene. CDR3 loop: CASSARDRNTDTQYF. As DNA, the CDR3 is TGTGCCAGTAGTGCCCGGGACAGAAACACAGATACGCAGTATTTT.

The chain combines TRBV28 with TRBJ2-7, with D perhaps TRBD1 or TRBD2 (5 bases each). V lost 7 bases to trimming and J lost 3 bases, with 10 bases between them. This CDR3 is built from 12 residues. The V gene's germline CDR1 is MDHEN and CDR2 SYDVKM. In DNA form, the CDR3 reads TGTGCCAGCACCGGGGCAGGCTACGAGCAGTACTTC. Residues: CASTGAGYEQYF.

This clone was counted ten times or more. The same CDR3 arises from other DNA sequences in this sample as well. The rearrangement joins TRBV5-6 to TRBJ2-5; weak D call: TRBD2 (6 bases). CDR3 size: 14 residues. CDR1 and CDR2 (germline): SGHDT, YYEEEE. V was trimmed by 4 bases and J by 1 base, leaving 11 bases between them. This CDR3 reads CASSVGTAQETQYF. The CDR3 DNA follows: TGTGCCAGCAGCGTCGGGACTGCCCAAGAGACCCAGTACTTC.

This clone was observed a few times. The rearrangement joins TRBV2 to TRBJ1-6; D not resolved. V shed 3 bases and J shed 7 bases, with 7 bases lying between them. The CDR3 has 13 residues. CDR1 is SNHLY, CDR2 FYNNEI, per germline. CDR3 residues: CASSDEQNSPLHF. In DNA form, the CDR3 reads TGTGCCAGCAGTGACGAACAAAATTCACCCCTCCACTTT.

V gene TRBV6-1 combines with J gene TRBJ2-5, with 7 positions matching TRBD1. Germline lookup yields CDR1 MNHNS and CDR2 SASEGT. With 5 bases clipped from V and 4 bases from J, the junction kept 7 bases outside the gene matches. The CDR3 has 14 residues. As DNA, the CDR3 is TGTGCCAGCAGTCGACAGGGTAAACCAGAGACCCAGTACTTC. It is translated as CASSRQGKPETQYF.

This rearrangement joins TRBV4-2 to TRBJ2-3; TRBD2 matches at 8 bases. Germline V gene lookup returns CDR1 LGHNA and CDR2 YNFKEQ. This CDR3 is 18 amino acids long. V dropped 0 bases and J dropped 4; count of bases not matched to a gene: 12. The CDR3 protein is CASSQDGMAGGRADTQYF. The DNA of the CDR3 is TGTGCCAGCAGCCAAGATGGTATGGCGGGGGGACGCGCAGATACGCAGTATTTT.

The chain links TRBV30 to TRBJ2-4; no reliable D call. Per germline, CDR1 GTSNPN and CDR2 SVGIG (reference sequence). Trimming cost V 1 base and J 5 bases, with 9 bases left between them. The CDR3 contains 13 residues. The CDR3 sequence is CAWSGSGQNIQYF. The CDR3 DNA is TGTGCCTGGAGTGGATCCGGGCAAAACATTCAGTACTTC.